These 21 T cell receptor beta chains originate from one sample sequenced in a study of cytomegalovirus exposure and HLA in healthy donors. Libraries were prepared by immunoSEQ multiplex PCR; TCRdb keeps only in-frame clonotypes and omits some of them. The sample includes just under 150,000 clones, approximately 90% of them seen just once. The sample comprised PBMCs. These receptors were collected from a man younger than 30 in good health and CMV-seropositive.

The V call is TRBV18, the J call TRBJ2-7; 10 nucleotides line up with TRBD2. The CDR3 has 15 residues. Per the germline V gene, CDR1 is KGHSH and CDR2 is LQKENI. V dropped 4 bases and J dropped 2; count of bases not matched to a gene: 5. CDR3: CASSHGLAETYEQYF. The CDR3 nucleotides are TGTGCCAGCTCACACGGACTAGCGGAAACCTACGAGCAGTACTTC.

The chain has TRBV30 and TRBJ1-5, with D unresolved. V lost 7 bases, J lost 2 bases, and 15 bases lay in between. CDR1 and CDR2 from the germline V gene are GTSNPN and SVGIG (reference sequence). The CDR3 has 14 amino acids. CDR3 coding DNA: TGTGCCTCGGGTGATGAGTGGGGCAATCAGCCCCAGCATTTT. It yields the protein CASGDEWGNQPQHF.

The chain couples TRBV27 to TRBJ1-5; D unresolved. Germline V CDR1 and CDR2: MNHEY, SMNVEV (reference sequence). The CDR3 loop spans 14 amino acids. V was shortened by 8 bases and J by 0 bases, with 11 bases between the two germline ends. DNA of the CDR3: TGTGCCAGCTCTTCAGGATATAGCAATCAGCCCCAGCATTTT. Its protein is CASSSGYSNQPQHF.

This chain uses TRBV11-2 with TRBJ1-1, with D unclear. The germline V gene encodes CDR1 SGHAT and CDR2 FQNNGV. This CDR3 is 12 amino acids long. Trimming pared 8 bases from V and 1 base from J, leaving 8 bases between. CDR3 residues: CASRRSNTEAFF. CDR3 coding DNA: TGTGCCAGCCGTCGGTCGAACACTGAAGCTTTCTTT.

The rearrangement links TRBV6-6 to TRBJ2-7; 10 bases fit TRBD1. J was trimmed by 4 bases and V by 2 bases; bases with no gene match: 2. The CDR3 contains 14 residues. Germline lookup yields CDR1 MNHNY and CDR2 SVGAGI (reference sequence). The CDR3 region is CASSYDRGRYEQYF. The CDR3 DNA reads as TGTGCCAGCAGTTACGACAGGGGGCGTTACGAGCAGTACTTC.

This chain joins TRBV6-5 and TRBJ1-5; D gene ambiguous. CDR1 and CDR2 from the germline V gene are MNHEY and SVGAGI. The CDR3 length is 13 residues. Trimming shortened V by 6 bases and J by 9 bases, and 15 bases separated the two germline ends. The CDR3 region is CASSPDVRGPQHF. For the CDR3, the DNA is TGTGCCAGCAGCCCCGACGTCCGAGGGCCCCAGCATTTT.

The chain employs TRBV6-5 and TRBJ2-2; D is possibly TRBD1 (5 bases). CDR3 length: 15 residues. V was cut by 6 bases and J by 0 bases, with 11 bases left in between. CDR1 is MNHEY, CDR2 SVGAGI, per germline. The CDR3 sequence is CASSPRDPNTGELFF. Here the CDR3 DNA reads TGTGCCAGCAGCCCCAGGGATCCGAACACCGGGGAGCTGTTTTTT.

The V call is TRBV7-2, the J call TRBJ2-7, with a tentative D call TRBD2 (6 bases). CDR3 length: 16 residues. The V gene's germline CDR1 is SGHTA and CDR2 FQGNSA. V was cut by 1 base and J by 4 bases, with 17 bases left in between. This CDR3 is CASSLVPGLNHYEQYF. CDR3 sequence (DNA): TGTGCCAGCAGCTTAGTCCCGGGACTCAATCATTACGAGCAGTACTTC.

This clone was seen at least ten times. This sequence joins TRBV4-1 and TRBJ2-1, with D possibly being TRBD2 (5 bases). The CDR3 totals 17 residues. Trimming removed 0 bases from V and 2 bases from J, with 14 bases in between. Germline values: CDR1 MGHRA, CDR2 YSYEKL. The CDR3 DNA is TGCGCCAGCAGCCAAGAAGGTGAGGGTGCCCCCTACAATGAGCAGTTCTTC. It translates to CASSQEGEGAPYNEQFF.

V gene TRBV5-1 combines with J gene TRBJ2-3; TRBD2 matches at 9 bases. The germline V gene has CDR1 SGHRS and CDR2 YFSETQ. The CDR3 contains 17 residues. V shed 4 bases and J 2 bases; nucleotides not matched to a gene: 11. The CDR3 DNA is TGCGCCAGCAGCCCTCGACCAGCGGGGGGTATCACAGATACGCAGTATTTT. Translation gives CASSPRPAGGITDTQYF.

The chain uses TRBV18 and TRBJ1-1; D not certain. V lost 4 bases, J lost 0 bases, and 15 bases lay in between. Germline loops: CDR1 KGHSH, CDR2 LQKENI. This CDR3 region has 16 residues. The CDR3 sequence is CASSQPGLHMNTEAFF. In nucleotides, the CDR3 is TGTGCCAGCTCACAGCCGGGGTTACACATGAACACTGAAGCTTTCTTT.

The genes are TRBV6-4 and TRBJ1-1; D uncertain. Germline V gene lookup returns CDR1 MRHNA and CDR2 SNTAGT. This CDR3 contains 12 residues. V was cut by 11 bases and J by 5 bases, with 15 bases left in between. The CDR3 region has the DNA TGTGCCGGGCGCCCGGGAGGAACTGAAGCTTTCTTT. It codes for CAGRPGGTEAFF.

The chain links TRBV7-9 to TRBJ1-6, with 7 positions matching TRBD1. J was trimmed by 7 bases and V by 5 bases; bases with no gene match: 8. This CDR3 has 15 amino acids. Germline assignment: CDR1 SEHNR and CDR2 FQNEAQ (reference sequence). Written as DNA, the CDR3 is TGTGCCAGCAGCCTACACAGGGGCCAGAATTCACCCCTCCACTTT. This translates into CASSLHRGQNSPLHF.

This clone was detected only a few times. V is TRBV21-1 and J is TRBJ1-5; the D call in the table, TRBD1, was not verified against the DNA. TRBV21-1 has pseudogene status. This CDR3 has 15 amino acids. DNA of the CDR3: TGTGCCAGCAGCTTTAACTGGACAGGGAAGGAGCCCCAGCATTTT. Translation gives CASSFNWTGKEPQHF.

The rearrangement links TRBV28 to TRBJ1-1, with 7 bases that match TRBD1. The V segment lost 4 bases and the J segment 6 bases; nucleotides outside the gene matches: 11. Per the germline V gene, CDR1 is MDHEN and CDR2 is SYDVKM. The CDR3 contains 15 residues. The CDR3 here is CASSSSTGARSEAFF. The CDR3 DNA reads as TGTGCCAGCAGTTCGAGTACAGGGGCGAGGTCTGAAGCTTTCTTT.

In regard to this clone: At one end, the junction sequence differs from germline, possibly due to a read error. The V gene is TRBV11-2, the J gene TRBJ2-7, with 7 bases matching TRBD1. This CDR3 is built from 14 residues. Germline V gene lookup returns CDR1 SGHAT and CDR2 FQNNGV. The chain's CDR3 is CASSLDRESYEQYF. Written as DNA, the CDR3 is TGTGCCAGCAGCCTAGACAGGGAAAGCTACGAGCAGTACTTC.

This clone was recorded only once. The J gene is TRBJ1-1, the V gene TRBV11-2, with 7 positions matching TRBD1. Trimming removed 1 base from V and 0 bases from J; junction bases left unmatched: 2. This CDR3 is 15 amino acids long. Per the germline V gene, CDR1 is SGHAT and CDR2 is FQNNGV. In nucleotides, the CDR3 is TGTGCCAGCAGCTTAGCCAGGGGGGTGAACACTGAAGCTTTCTTT. Translated, it gives CASSLARGVNTEAFF.

The chain uses TRBV5-4 and TRBJ1-1, with 7 nucleotides matching TRBD1. Trimming removed 1 base from V and 1 base from J; junction bases left unmatched: 1. The CDR3 runs to 14 residues. Germline lookup yields CDR1 SGHNT and CDR2 YYREEE (reference sequence). CDR3: CASSLPGGNTEAFF. CDR3 sequence (DNA): TGTGCCAGCAGCTTGCCAGGGGGGAACACTGAAGCTTTCTTT.

The chain joins TRBV14 to TRBJ2-2; maybe TRBD1 (5 bases). In germline, CDR1 is SGHDN, CDR2 FVKESK. V gave up 2 bases and J gave up 1 base, with 17 bases separating them. CDR3 length equals 18 residues. CDR3 bases: TGTGCCAGCAGCCAAAATGAGGATCGGACAAAGAACACCGGGGAGCTGTTTTTT. Its protein is CASSQNEDRTKNTGELFF.

This rearrangement joins TRBV10-1 to TRBJ2-2; 7 nucleotides match TRBD2. The V gene end was trimmed by 0 bases and the J gene end by 3 bases; junction bases not matched to a gene: 4. The CDR3 is made up of 16 amino acids. Germline-derived CDR1 and CDR2 are WNHNN and SYGVQD (reference sequence). Written as DNA, the CDR3 is TGCGCCAGCAGTGAGTCCCGGGAGGATGACACCGGGGAGCTGTTTTTT. Its protein is CASSESREDDTGELFF.

V usage is TRBV9 and J usage is TRBJ1-2; TRBD1 is a possible D gene (5 bases). The V end was cut by 5 bases, the J end by 4 bases, with 15 bases between. Germline V gene data show CDR1 as SGDLS and CDR2 as YYNGEE. This CDR3 contains 14 residues. CDR3 sequence (DNA): TGTGCCAGCAGTGCACAACAGGAGACCTATGGCTACACCTTC. Residues: CASSAQQETYGYTF.